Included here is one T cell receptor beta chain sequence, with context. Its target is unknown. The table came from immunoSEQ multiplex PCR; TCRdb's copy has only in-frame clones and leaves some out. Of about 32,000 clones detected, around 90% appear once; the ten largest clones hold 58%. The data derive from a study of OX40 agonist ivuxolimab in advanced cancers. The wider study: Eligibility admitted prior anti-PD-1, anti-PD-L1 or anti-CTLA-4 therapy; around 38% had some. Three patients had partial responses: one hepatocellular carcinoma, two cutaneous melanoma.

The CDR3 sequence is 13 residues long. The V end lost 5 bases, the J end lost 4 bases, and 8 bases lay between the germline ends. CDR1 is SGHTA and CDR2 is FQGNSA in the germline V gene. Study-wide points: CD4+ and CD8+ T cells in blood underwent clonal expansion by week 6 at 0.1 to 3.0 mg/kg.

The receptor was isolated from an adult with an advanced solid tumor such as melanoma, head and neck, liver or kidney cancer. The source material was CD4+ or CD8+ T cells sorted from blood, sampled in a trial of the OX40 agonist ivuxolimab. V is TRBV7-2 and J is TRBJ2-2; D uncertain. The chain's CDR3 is CASSVGLTGELFF. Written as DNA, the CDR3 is TGTGCCAGCAGCGTCGGGCTCACCGGGGAGCTGTTTTTT.